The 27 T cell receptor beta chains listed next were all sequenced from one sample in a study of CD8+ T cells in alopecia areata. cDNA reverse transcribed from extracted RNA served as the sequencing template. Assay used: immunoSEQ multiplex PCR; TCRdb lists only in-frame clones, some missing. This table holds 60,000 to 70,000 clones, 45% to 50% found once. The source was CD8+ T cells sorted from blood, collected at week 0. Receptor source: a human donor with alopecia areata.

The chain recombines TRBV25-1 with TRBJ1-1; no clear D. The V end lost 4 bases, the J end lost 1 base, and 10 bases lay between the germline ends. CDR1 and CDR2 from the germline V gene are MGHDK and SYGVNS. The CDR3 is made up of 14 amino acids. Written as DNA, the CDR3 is TGTGCCAGCAGTGGTCCGGGCGCGAACACTGAAGCTTTCTTT. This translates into CASSGPGANTEAFF. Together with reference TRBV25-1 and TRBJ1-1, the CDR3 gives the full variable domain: EADIYQTPRYLVIGTGKKITLECSQTMGHDKMYWYQQDPGMELHLIHYSYGVNSTEKGDLSSESTVSRIRTEHFPLTLESARPSHTSQYLCASSGPGANTEAFFGQGTRLTVV.

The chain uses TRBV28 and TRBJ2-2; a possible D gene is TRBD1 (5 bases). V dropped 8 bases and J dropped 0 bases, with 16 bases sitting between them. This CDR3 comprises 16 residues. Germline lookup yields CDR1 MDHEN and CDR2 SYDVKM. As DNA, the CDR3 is TGTGCCAGCGGCAAGTGGGGCAGCGCGAACACCGGGGAGCTGTTTTTT. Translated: CASGKWGSANTGELFF.

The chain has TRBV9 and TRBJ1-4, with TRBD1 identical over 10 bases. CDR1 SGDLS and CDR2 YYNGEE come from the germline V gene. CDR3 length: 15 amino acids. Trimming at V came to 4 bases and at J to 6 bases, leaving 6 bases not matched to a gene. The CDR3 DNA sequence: TGTGCCAGCAGCCAGACAGGGGGCGCGGATGAAAAACTGTTTTTT. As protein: CASSQTGGADEKLFF.

The CDR3 sequence: CASSVYGEADTQYF. The CDR3 nucleotides read TGTGCCAGCAGCGTCTACGGAGAGGCAGATACGCAGTATTTT. V usage is TRBV9 and J usage is TRBJ2-3; D not resolved. The V end was cut by 2 bases, the J end by 4 bases, with 11 bases between. The CDR3 has 14 residues. Germline V CDR1 and CDR2: SGDLS, YYNGEE.

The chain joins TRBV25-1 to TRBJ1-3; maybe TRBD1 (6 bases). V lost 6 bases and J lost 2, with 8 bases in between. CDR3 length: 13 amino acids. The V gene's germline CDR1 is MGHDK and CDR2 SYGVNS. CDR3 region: CASSQGTGNTIYF. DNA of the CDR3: TGTGCCAGCAGCCAGGGGACTGGAAACACCATATATTTT.

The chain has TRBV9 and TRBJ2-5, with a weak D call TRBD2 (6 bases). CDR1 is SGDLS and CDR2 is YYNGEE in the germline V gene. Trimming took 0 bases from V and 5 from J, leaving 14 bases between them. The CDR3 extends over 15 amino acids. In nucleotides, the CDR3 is TGTGCCAGCAGCGTAGATGGAGGGTCTTCGGAGACCCAGTACTTC. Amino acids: CASSVDGGSSETQYF.

This CDR3 is CASSFSSYEQYF. The CDR3 region has the DNA TGTGCCAGCAGCTTCAGCTCCTACGAGCAGTACTTC. The rearrangement joins TRBV5-5 to TRBJ2-7, with D hard to call. The CDR3 extends over 12 amino acids. Per the germline V gene, CDR1 is SGHKS and CDR2 is YYEKEE (reference sequence). Deletions cut 2 bases from V and 0 bases from J, with 3 bases between.

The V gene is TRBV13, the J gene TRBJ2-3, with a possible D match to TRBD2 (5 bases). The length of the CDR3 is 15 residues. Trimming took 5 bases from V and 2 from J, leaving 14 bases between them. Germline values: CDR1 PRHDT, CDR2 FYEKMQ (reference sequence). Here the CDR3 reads CASSVETGSTDTQYF. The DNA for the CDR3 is TGTGCCAGCAGCGTAGAGACGGGATCCACAGATACGCAGTATTTT.

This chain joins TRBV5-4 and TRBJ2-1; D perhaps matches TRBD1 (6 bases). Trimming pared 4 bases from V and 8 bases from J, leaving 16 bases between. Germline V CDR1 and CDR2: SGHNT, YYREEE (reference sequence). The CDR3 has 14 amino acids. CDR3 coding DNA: TGTGCCAGCAGCACCCGGAACAGGGTCGATGAGCAGTTCTTC. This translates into CASSTRNRVDEQFF.

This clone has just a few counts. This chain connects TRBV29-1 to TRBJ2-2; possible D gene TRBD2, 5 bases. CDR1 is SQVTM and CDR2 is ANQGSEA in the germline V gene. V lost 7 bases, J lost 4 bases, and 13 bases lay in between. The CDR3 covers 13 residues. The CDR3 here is CSAWLALTGELFF. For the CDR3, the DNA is TGCAGCGCATGGCTAGCTCTCACCGGGGAGCTGTTTTTT.

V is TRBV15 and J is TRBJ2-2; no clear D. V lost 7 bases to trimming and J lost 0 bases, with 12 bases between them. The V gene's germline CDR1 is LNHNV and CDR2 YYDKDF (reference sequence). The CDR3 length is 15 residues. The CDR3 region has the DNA TGTGCCACCATGGACGGCCTAACGAACACCGGGGAGCTGTTTTTT. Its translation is CATMDGLTNTGELFF.

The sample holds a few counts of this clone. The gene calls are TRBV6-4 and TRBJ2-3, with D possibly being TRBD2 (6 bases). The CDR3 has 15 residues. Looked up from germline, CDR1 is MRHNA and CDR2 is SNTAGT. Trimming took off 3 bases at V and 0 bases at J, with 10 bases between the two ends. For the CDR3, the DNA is TGTGCCAGCAGTGAGGGGACTTCTAGCACAGATACGCAGTATTTT. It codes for CASSEGTSSTDTQYF.

This chain's CDR3 is CAWKMGQGFVYEQYF. CDR3 DNA: TGTGCCTGGAAAATGGGACAGGGATTTGTCTACGAGCAGTACTTC. The V gene is TRBV30, the J gene TRBJ2-7; 9 bases fit TRBD1. The germline V gene encodes CDR1 GTSNPN and CDR2 SVGIG (reference sequence). Unmatched junction bases numbered 10, after V lost 4 bases and J lost 3 bases. CDR3 length equals 15 residues.

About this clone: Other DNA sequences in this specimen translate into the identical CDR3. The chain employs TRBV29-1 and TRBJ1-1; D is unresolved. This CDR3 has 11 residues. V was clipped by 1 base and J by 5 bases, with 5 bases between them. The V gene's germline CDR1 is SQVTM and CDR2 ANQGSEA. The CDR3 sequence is CSVEGGTEAFF. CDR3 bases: TGCAGCGTTGAAGGTGGGACTGAAGCTTTCTTT.

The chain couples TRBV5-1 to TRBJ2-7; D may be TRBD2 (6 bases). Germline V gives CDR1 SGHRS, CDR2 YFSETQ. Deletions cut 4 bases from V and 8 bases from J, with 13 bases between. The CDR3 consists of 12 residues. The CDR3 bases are TGCGCCAGCAGCGACCCTAGCGAGAAGCAGTACTTC. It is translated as CASSDPSEKQYF.

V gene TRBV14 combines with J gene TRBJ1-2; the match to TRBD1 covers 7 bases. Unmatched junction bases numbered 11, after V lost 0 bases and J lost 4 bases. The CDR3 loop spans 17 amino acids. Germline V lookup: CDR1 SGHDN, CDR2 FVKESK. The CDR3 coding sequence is TGTGCCAGCAGCCAAGACGACAGGGCCGGCTTTCGCTATGGCTACACCTTC. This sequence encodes CASSQDDRAGFRYGYTF.

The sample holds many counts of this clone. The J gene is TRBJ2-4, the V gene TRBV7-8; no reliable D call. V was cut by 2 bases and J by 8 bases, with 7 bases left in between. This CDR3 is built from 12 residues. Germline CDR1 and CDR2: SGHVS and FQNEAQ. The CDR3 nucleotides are TGTGCCAGCAGCTTAAGCATGGACATTCAGTACTTC. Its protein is CASSLSMDIQYF.

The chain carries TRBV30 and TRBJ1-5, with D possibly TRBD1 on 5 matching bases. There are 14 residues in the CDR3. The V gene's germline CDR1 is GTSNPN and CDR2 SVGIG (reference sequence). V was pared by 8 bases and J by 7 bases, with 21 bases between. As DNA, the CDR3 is TGTGCCCGGGGGTGGGAGGGTTTAGGACAGCCCCAGCATTTT. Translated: CARGWEGLGQPQHF.

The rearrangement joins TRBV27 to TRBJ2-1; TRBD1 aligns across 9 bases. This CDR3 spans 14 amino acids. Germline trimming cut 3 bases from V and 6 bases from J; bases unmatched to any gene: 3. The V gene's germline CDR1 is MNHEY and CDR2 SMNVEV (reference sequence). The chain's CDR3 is CASSFPGQGNEQFF. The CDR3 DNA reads TGTGCCAGCAGTTTCCCGGGACAGGGCAATGAGCAGTTCTTC.

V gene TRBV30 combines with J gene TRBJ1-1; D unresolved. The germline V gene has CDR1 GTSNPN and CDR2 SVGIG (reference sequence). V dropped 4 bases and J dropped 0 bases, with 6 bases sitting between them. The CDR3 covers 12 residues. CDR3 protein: CAWTEVNTEAFF. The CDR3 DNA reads TGTGCCTGGACAGAGGTGAACACTGAAGCTTTCTTT.

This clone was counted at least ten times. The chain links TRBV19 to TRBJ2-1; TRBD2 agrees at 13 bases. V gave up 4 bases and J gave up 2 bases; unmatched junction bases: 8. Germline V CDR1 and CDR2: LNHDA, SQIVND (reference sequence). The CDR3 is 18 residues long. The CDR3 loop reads CASSKTSGRASAYNEQFF. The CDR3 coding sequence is TGTGCCAGTAGTAAAACTAGCGGGAGGGCCAGCGCCTACAATGAGCAGTTCTTC.

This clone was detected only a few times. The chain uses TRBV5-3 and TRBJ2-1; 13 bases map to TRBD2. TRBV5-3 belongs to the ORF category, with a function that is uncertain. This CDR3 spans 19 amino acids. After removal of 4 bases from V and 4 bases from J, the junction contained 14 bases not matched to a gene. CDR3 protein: CARSRAGTSGIVSYNEQFF. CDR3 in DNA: TGTGCCAGAAGCCGGGCTGGGACTAGCGGGATTGTCTCTTACAATGAGCAGTTCTTC.

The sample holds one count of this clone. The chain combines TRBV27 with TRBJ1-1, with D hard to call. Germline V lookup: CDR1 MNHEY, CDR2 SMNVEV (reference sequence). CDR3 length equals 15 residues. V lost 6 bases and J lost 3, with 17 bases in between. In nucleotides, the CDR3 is TGTGCCAGCAGGTTTATACGGAGTACTTACACTGAAGCTTTCTTT. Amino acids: CASRFIRSTYTEAFF.

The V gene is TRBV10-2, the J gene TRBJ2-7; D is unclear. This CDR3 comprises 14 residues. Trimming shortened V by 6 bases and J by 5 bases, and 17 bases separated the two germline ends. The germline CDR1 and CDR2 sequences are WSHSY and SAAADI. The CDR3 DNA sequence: TGCGCCAGCAGCTTGAGACTCGCAGACGACGAGCAGTACTTC. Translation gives CASSLRLADDEQYF.

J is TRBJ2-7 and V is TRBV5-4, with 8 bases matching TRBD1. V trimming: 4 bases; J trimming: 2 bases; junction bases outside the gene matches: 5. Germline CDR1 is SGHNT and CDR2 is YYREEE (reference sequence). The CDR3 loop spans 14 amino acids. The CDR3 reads CASSVGQGAYEQYF. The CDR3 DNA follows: TGTGCCAGCAGCGTTGGACAGGGAGCCTACGAGCAGTACTTC.

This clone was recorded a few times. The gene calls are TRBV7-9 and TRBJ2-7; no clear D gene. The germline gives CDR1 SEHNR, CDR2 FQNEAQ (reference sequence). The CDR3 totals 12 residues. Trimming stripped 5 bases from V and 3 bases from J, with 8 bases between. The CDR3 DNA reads TGTGCCAGCAGCCTCGTGGGCTACGAGCAGTACTTC. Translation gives CASSLVGYEQYF. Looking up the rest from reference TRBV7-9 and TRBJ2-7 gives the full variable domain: DTGVSQNPRHKITKRGQNVTFRCDPISEHNRLYWYRQTLGQGPEFLTYFQNEAQLEKSRLLSDRFSAERPKGSFSTLEIQRTEQGDSAMYLCASSLVGYEQYFGPGTRLTVT.

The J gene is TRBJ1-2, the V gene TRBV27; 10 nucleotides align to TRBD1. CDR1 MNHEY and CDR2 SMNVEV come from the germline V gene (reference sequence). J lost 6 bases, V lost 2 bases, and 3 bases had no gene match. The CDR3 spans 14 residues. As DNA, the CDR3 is TGTGCCAGCAGTTTAGGGACAGGGGTCGATGGCTACACCTTC. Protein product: CASSLGTGVDGYTF.